This T cell receptor beta chain derives from a study of T cell repertoires in cytomegalovirus infection. Looking at the study overall: Public TCR beta signatures were indicative of both CMV infection and a matching HLA type. General study results and limits: The cumulative frequency of public TCR beta families distinguished individuals who carried CMV together with the relevant HLA. Ex vivo, HLA-C-restricted CMV-specific TCR beta clonotypes prevailed over the rest of the response.

About this clonotype itself: The antigen is unknown.

Germline V gives CDR1 MNHNS, CDR2 SASEGT. CDR3 length equals 15 residues. Trimming took 1 base from V and 3 from J, leaving 11 bases between them. In TCRdb, the reads were re-called with MiXCR into one record per CDR3 protein. In the table there are more than 150,000 distinct CDR3 sequences, 28% of which are singletons. The source is a human donor in good health (CMV status not recorded). Some clones in this sample may be carry-over from other donors' samples. This chain uses TRBV6-1 with TRBJ2-3, with D unresolved. The sample taken for sequencing was PBMCs. The CDR3 sequence is CASSEVNGWTDTQYF. As DNA, the CDR3 is TGTGCCAGCAGTGAAGTAAACGGCTGGACAGATACGCAGTATTTT.